These 31 T cell receptor beta chains were sequenced from one sample in a study of T-cell memory formation after mild COVID-19. One entry per CDR3 protein, called by TCRdb with MiXCR from the 5' RACE reads. The sample includes about 320,000 distinct CDR3 sequences, about 13% of them seen just once. The sample comprised PBMCs or a T cell subset sorted from them (not recorded which). All receptors derive from a man between 18 and 29 years old who had mild COVID-19 (a few samples of this study predate the infection). Cell type and time point are not known.

With respect to this clonotype: This sequence is one base from a far larger clone and is likely a read error. The chain recombines TRBV7-6 with TRBJ2-1; 7 nucleotides align to TRBD2. Germline V gives CDR1 SGHVS, CDR2 FNYEAQ. The junction had 2 bases not matched to a gene; V was cut back by 3 bases and J by 0 bases. CDR3 length equals 15 residues. The CDR3 spells CASSFGGSSYNEQFF. The CDR3, as DNA: TGTGCCAGCAGCTTCGGGGGGAGCTCCTACAATGAGCAGTTCTTC. The complete variable domain, with remaining parts taken from reference TRBV7-6 and TRBJ2-1, reads GAGVSQSPRYKVTKRGQDVALRCDPISGHVSLYWYRQALGQGPEFLTYFNYEAQQDKSGLPNDRFSAERPEGSISTLTIQRTEQRDSAMYRCASSFGGSSYNEQFFGPGTRLTVL.

This clonotype was counted at least ten times. The V gene is TRBV5-1, the J gene TRBJ2-5; 9 bases agree with TRBD1. V dropped 3 bases and J dropped 5; count of bases not matched to a gene: 2. Germline loops: CDR1 SGHRS, CDR2 YFSETQ. This CDR3 has 13 amino acids. The CDR3 region is CASSSGTGETQYF. The CDR3 nucleotides read TGCGCCAGCAGCTCCGGGACAGGGGAGACCCAGTACTTC.

This chain connects TRBV5-1 to TRBJ1-4, with a tentative D call TRBD1 (6 bases). Trimming left V 4 bases short and J 3 bases short, with 19 bases between. Germline V gene lookup returns CDR1 SGHRS and CDR2 YFSETQ. CDR3 size: 17 residues. CDR3 DNA sequence: TGCGCCAGCAGCCCACCGAGCTTACAGGGTTCTAATGAAAAACTGTTTTTT. Translating it yields CASSPPSLQGSNEKLFF. Drawing the rest from reference TRBV5-1 and TRBJ1-4, the complete variable domain is KAGVTQTPRYLIKTRGQQVTLSCSPISGHRSVSWYQQTPGQGLQFLFEYFSETQRNKGNFPGRFSGRQFSNSRSEMNVSTLELGDSALYLCASSPPSLQGSNEKLFFGSGTQLSVL.

This clonotype was recorded at least ten times. The chain couples TRBV12-3 or TRBV12-4 to TRBJ2-3, with TRBD2 identical over 8 bases. CDR3 length: 13 amino acids. The V and J ends lost 6 bases and 4 bases, in that order; junction bases with no gene match: 3. The CDR3 DNA reads as TGTGCCAGCAGCCTTAGCGGGGCAGATACGCAGTATTTT. It yields the protein CASSLSGADTQYF.

The chain employs TRBV7-2 and TRBJ1-2; D ambiguous. The CDR3 is 13 residues long. Trimming removed 7 bases at V and 8 bases at J, with 17 bases between. The germline V gene has CDR1 SGHTA and CDR2 FQGNSA. The CDR3 loop reads CASTPTPSMGYTF. The CDR3 coding sequence is TGTGCCAGCACCCCGACACCTTCTATGGGCTACACCTTC.

This clonotype was detected a few times. This chain connects TRBV9 to TRBJ1-2; D call uncertain. Trimming removed 3 bases from V and 5 bases from J, with 17 bases in between. This CDR3 spans 15 amino acids. CDR1 SGDLS and CDR2 YYNGEE come from the germline V gene. This CDR3 reads CASSANSKENYGYTF. The DNA for the CDR3 is TGTGCCAGCAGCGCGAACAGCAAAGAGAATTATGGCTACACCTTC.

This clonotype has a handful of counts. V and J are TRBV20-1 and TRBJ1-2; D perhaps matches TRBD1 (5 bases). The CDR3 has 13 amino acids. V shed 0 bases and J shed 6 bases, with 11 bases lying between them. Per germline, CDR1 DFQATT and CDR2 SNEGSKA (reference sequence). The CDR3 reads CSAREGRIDGYTF. The CDR3 DNA reads TGCAGTGCTAGAGAGGGACGGATCGATGGCTACACCTTC.

This clonotype occurred a few times. The chain recombines TRBV27 with TRBJ2-7; D is undetermined. V gave up 0 bases and J gave up 1 base, with 10 bases separating them. CDR3 size: 15 residues. CDR1 is MNHEY and CDR2 is SMNVEV in the germline V gene (reference sequence). The CDR3 DNA reads as TGTGCCAGCAGTTTATCGACGGAAGGTTCCTACGAGCAGTACTTC. This codes for CASSLSTEGSYEQYF.

The chain links TRBV5-1 to TRBJ1-6; 9 bases match TRBD1. CDR1 SGHRS and CDR2 YFSETQ come from the germline V gene. CDR3 length equals 18 residues. V lost 3 bases, J lost 1 base, and 8 bases stayed unmatched. The CDR3 here is CASSSVQTGGSYNSPLHF. The CDR3, as DNA: TGCGCCAGCAGCTCGGTTCAGACAGGGGGATCCTATAATTCACCCCTCCACTTT.

This clonotype was observed at least ten times. The chain joins TRBV2 to TRBJ2-5; no reliable D call. This CDR3 has 12 residues. Germline loops: CDR1 SNHLY, CDR2 FYNNEI. The germline V and J ends were trimmed by 5 bases and 4 bases, with 8 bases remaining between them. The CDR3 sequence is CASSPGRETQYF. The CDR3, as DNA: TGTGCCAGCAGTCCTGGTCGAGAGACCCAGTACTTC. Together with reference TRBV2 and TRBJ2-5, the CDR3 gives the full variable domain: EPEVTQTPSHQVTQMGQEVILRCVPISNHLYFYWYRQILGQKVEFLVSFYNNEISEKSEIFDDQFSVERPDGSNFTLKIRSTKLEDSAMYFCASSPGRETQYFGPGTRLLVL.

Points on this clonotype: This sequence may be a read error, since a much larger clone differs from it by one base. The V gene is TRBV7-6, the J gene TRBJ2-5, with D perhaps TRBD1 or TRBD2 (5 bases each). CDR1 is SGHVS and CDR2 is FNYEAQ in the germline V gene. The CDR3 is 15 residues long. DNA for the CDR3: TGTGCCAGCAGCTTAGTTCAGGGACGAGGAGAGACCCAGAACTTC. Its translation is CASSLVQGRGETQNF.

This chain joins TRBV7-2 and TRBJ2-2, with 7 bases matching TRBD1. Germline CDR1 SGHTA, CDR2 FQGNSA. The CDR3 is 14 residues long. With V trimmed by 6 bases and J by 7 bases, 8 bases remained unmatched. The CDR3: CASRGTGESGELFF. Written as DNA, the CDR3 is TGTGCCAGCAGGGGTACAGGGGAGAGCGGGGAGCTGTTTTTT.

In this sample, this clonotype turned up a few times. J is TRBJ2-1 and V is TRBV20-1; no definite D call. V was pared by 6 bases and J by 3 bases, with 15 bases between. The CDR3 is 14 amino acids. Germline CDR1 reads DFQATT; CDR2 reads SNEGSKA (reference sequence). CDR3 protein: CSASNLMGYNEQFF. The CDR3 coding sequence is TGCAGTGCCAGCAACCTAATGGGCTACAATGAGCAGTTCTTC.

There are a few counts of this clonotype. This chain connects TRBV29-1 to TRBJ1-1; D is ambiguous. V was trimmed by 4 bases and J by 0 bases, leaving 9 bases between them. CDR1 and CDR2 (germline): SQVTM, ANQGSEA. The length of the CDR3 is 13 residues. DNA of the CDR3: TGCAGCGTTGGTTTACGGTTGAACACTGAAGCTTTCTTT. This codes for CSVGLRLNTEAFF.

In this sample, this clonotype turned up a few times. The gene calls are TRBV28 and TRBJ2-7, with TRBD1 matching 7 bases. Germline assignment: CDR1 MDHEN and CDR2 SYDVKM. V shed 3 bases, J shed 6 bases, and the junction held 8 bases outside the gene matches. This CDR3 region has 14 residues. CDR3 DNA sequence: TGTGCCAGCAGTTTGGCCGCGACAGGGTTCGAGCAGTACGTC. Its protein is CASSLAATGFEQYV.

This clonotype was counted only a few times. V usage is TRBV30 and J usage is TRBJ1-1; D is uncertain. This CDR3 spans 13 amino acids. CDR1 GTSNPN and CDR2 SVGIG come from the germline V gene (reference sequence). The V end was cut by 4 bases, the J end by 1 base, with 10 bases between. The CDR3 nucleotides are TGTGCCTGGATAAAGGAGGGGAACACTGAAGCTTTCTTT. Its translation is CAWIKEGNTEAFF.

There are a few counts of this clonotype. The chain couples TRBV4-1 to TRBJ2-4; perhaps TRBD1 as D (5 bases). V lost 1 base and J 1 base, leaving 14 bases between the germline ends. The germline CDR1 and CDR2 sequences are MGHRA and YSYEKL. This CDR3 comprises 17 residues. In nucleotides, the CDR3 is TGCGCCAGCAGCCAAGTAGGGGCCCGGCGGGCCAAAAACATTCAGTACTTC. Protein sequence: CASSQVGARRAKNIQYF.

About this clonotype itself: A read error may produce the germline difference seen at one junction end. The chain is built from TRBV7-2 and TRBJ1-1, with D uncertain. The CDR3 is 15 residues long. Per the germline V gene, CDR1 is SGHTA and CDR2 is FQGNSA. CDR3 region: CASSSIRTWGTEAFF. DNA of the CDR3: TGTGCAAGCAGCTCTATCAGGACGTGGGGCACTGAAGCTTTCTTT.

This clonotype was detected only a few times. The chain has TRBV6-6 and TRBJ1-1; D is ambiguous. The CDR3 runs 13 residues. V was clipped by 8 bases and J by 5 bases, with 15 bases between them. CDR1 is MNHNY, CDR2 SVGAGI, per germline (reference sequence). CDR3 in amino acids: CASYGVSGTEAFF. The CDR3 DNA follows: TGTGCCAGCTATGGAGTGAGCGGTACTGAAGCTTTCTTT.

The CDR3 loop reads CASRPLAGRYTGELFF. Written as DNA, the CDR3 is TGTGCCAGCAGGCCCCTGGCGGGGCGCTACACCGGGGAGCTGTTTTTT. The V call is TRBV6-1, the J call TRBJ2-2; maybe TRBD2 (6 bases). In germline, CDR1 is MNHNS, CDR2 SASEGT. The CDR3 length is 16 residues. Trimming removed 6 bases from V and 3 bases from J, with 17 bases in between.

The chain employs TRBV12-3 or TRBV12-4 and TRBJ2-1, with D perhaps matching TRBD2 (7 bases). This CDR3 is built from 16 residues. Trimming stripped 6 bases from V and 7 bases from J, with 22 bases between. In DNA form, the CDR3 reads TGTGCCAGCAGCCCCCTTGGGGGGGGGGCCAGGAATGAGCAGTTCTTC. Translated: CASSPLGGGARNEQFF.

V is TRBV18 and J is TRBJ1-5; 7 nucleotides agree with TRBD1. Losses at the gene ends were 6 bases for V and 2 bases for J; bases not matched to a gene: 4. Germline lookup yields CDR1 KGHSH and CDR2 LQKENI. CDR3 length equals 14 residues. The CDR3 DNA reads TGTGCCAGCTCCAACAGGGGTGGCAATCAGCCCCAGCATTTT. Protein sequence: CASSNRGGNQPQHF.

The chain is built from TRBV20-1 and TRBJ2-7; TRBD1 matches 7 bases. CDR3 size: 14 residues. In germline, CDR1 is DFQATT, CDR2 SNEGSKA (reference sequence). J was trimmed by 2 bases and V by 5 bases; bases with no gene match: 9. The CDR3, as DNA: TGCAGTGCTCGACCCCGGCAGGGGGCCTACGAGCAGTACTTC. It codes for CSARPRQGAYEQYF.

The rearrangement links TRBV4-3 to TRBJ2-1; 8 bases line up with TRBD2. J gave up 0 bases and V 1 base, and 2 bases lay outside the gene matches. CDR1 is LGHNA and CDR2 is YSLEER in the germline V gene. The CDR3 length is 16 residues. This CDR3 reads CASSQVAGSSYNEQFF. For the CDR3, the DNA is TGCGCCAGCAGCCAAGTAGCGGGGAGCTCCTACAATGAGCAGTTCTTC.

In this sample, this clonotype turned up a few times. J is TRBJ2-5 and V is TRBV10-3; D unclear. The CDR3 sequence is 15 residues long. Germline CDR1 reads ENHRY; CDR2 reads SYGVKD. V was shortened by 8 bases and J by 4 bases, with 20 bases between the two germline ends. The CDR3 loop is CAIAPQMAVGETQYF. The CDR3 bases are TGTGCCATCGCCCCCCAAATGGCCGTGGGAGAGACCCAGTACTTC.

This chain links TRBV30 with TRBJ1-6; 8 nucleotides match TRBD1. Germline assignment: CDR1 GTSNPN and CDR2 SVGIG (reference sequence). V was clipped by 1 base and J by 7 bases; unmatched bases: 3. The CDR3 has 14 amino acids. The CDR3 DNA sequence: TGTGCCTGGAGTGCGGACAGGGAAAATTCACCCCTCCACTTT. Amino acids: CAWSADRENSPLHF. The variable domain in full, with the rest retrieved from reference TRBV30 and TRBJ1-6, is SQTIHQWPATLVQPVGSPLSLECTVEGTSNPNLYWYRQAAGRGLQLLFYSVGIGQISSEVPQNLSASRPQDRQFILSSKKLLLSDSGFYLCAWSADRENSPLHFGNGTRLTVT.

This chain uses TRBV6-5 with TRBJ2-2; 11 nucleotides align to TRBD2. V was clipped by 6 bases and J by 6 bases; unmatched bases: 9. CDR1 and CDR2 (germline): MNHEY, SVGAGI. This CDR3 has 16 amino acids. The CDR3 bases are TGTGCCAGCAGAACCTCCCTAGCGGGGGGCTCCGGGGAGCTGTTTTTT. Protein: CASRTSLAGGSGELFF.

For the CDR3, the DNA is TGTGCCAGCAGCTTATCAGCTAGCGGGGGGGGTTACAATGAGCAGTTCTTC. Protein: CASSLSASGGGYNEQFF. The J gene is TRBJ2-1, the V gene TRBV7-2, with 12 positions matching TRBD2. Trimming at V came to 2 bases and at J to 4 bases, leaving 6 bases not matched to a gene. This CDR3 comprises 17 residues. The germline gives CDR1 SGHTA, CDR2 FQGNSA.

Only a few counts were recorded for this clonotype. The CDR3 DNA sequence: TGCGCCAGCAGCCACCCCGCGGCAGGGAGGGGACAGCCCCAGCATTTT. Protein: CASSHPAAGRGQPQHF. This chain joins TRBV4-1 and TRBJ1-5; D is possibly TRBD1 (5 bases). V lost 3 bases and J 7 bases, leaving 19 bases between the germline ends. CDR3 length equals 16 residues. Germline loops: CDR1 MGHRA, CDR2 YSYEKL.

The table lists this clonotype with a few counts. The chain recombines TRBV5-6 with TRBJ1-1, with TRBD1 as a possible D gene (5 bases). Between the trimmed V and J ends, which lost 3 bases and 11 bases, there was a span of 26 bases. The CDR3 runs 16 residues. The germline V gene encodes CDR1 SGHDT and CDR2 YYEEEE. This CDR3 is CASSWGSFLMSLDAFF. The CDR3 DNA follows: TGTGCCAGCAGCTGGGGGAGTTTTCTTATGTCCCTCGACGCTTTCTTT.

The CDR3 DNA reads as TGTGCCAGCAGTTTAGGTAGCGATGGGGATGAGCAGTTCTTC. Translating it yields CASSLGSDGDEQFF. The rearrangement joins TRBV12-3 or TRBV12-4 to TRBJ2-1; D possibly corresponds to TRBD2 (5 bases). Trimming removed 1 base from V and 8 bases from J, with 12 bases in between. The CDR3 totals 14 residues.